A selection of T cell receptor beta chains follows, all from one sample in a study of sequential checkpoint blockade in melanoma. The table came from immunoSEQ multiplex PCR; TCRdb's copy has only in-frame clones and leaves some out. The sample consists of 25,000 to 30,000 clones, roughly 73% of them appearing once. The material was CD8+ T cells sorted from blood (inferred from file names), obtained from a patient given nivolumab and ipilimumab in sequence. All receptors derive from a human donor with melanoma. CDR3s include the opening cysteine and the closing phenylalanine or tryptophan. The D gene is left open where the match is weak. For some rows the clone size is stated as once, few or many, or as a class when expanded; others skip it.

cdr3_nt,cdr3_aa,j_call,d_call,v_call,clone_size
TGTGCCAGTACCAAAAAGGGGGCGCGGATTGGCTACACCTTC,CASTKKGARIGYTF,TRBJ1-2,TRBD1,TRBV19,large
TGCGCCAGCAGCCAATGGGCTGGTGACAGGGGACTCCCTAACTACAATGAGCAGTTCTTC,CASSQWAGDRGLPNYNEQFF,TRBJ2-1,TRBD1,TRBV4-3,.
TGTGCCAGCAGCTCGGAGGAATCTAAAGGGCCCAGCCGAATGAACACTGAAGCTTTCTTT,CASSSEESKGPSRMNTEAFF,TRBJ1-1,.,TRBV5-4,.
TGTGCCAGCAGTTCTATCCCAGGACAGAACTATGGCTACACCTTC,CASSSIPGQNYGYTF,TRBJ1-2,.,TRBV27,.
TGTGCCAGCAGCTCGGATGGGCCCCCCTATGGCTACACCTTC,CASSSDGPPYGYTF,TRBJ1-2,.,TRBV6-5,.
TGTGCCACCTCTAGCGGGGGTTACAATGAGCAGTTCTTC,CATSSGGYNEQFF,TRBJ2-1,TRBD2,TRBV19,.
TGTGCCACCCGGGGACAGGGGGTAGGTCAGCCCCAGCATTTT,CATRGQGVGQPQHF,TRBJ1-5,TRBD1,TRBV19,.
TGTGCCAGCAGCTTGGCGGGACAGGGGCTGAACACTGAAGCTTTCTTT,CASSLAGQGLNTEAFF,TRBJ1-1,TRBD1,TRBV5-6,.
TGTGCCAGTAGTGTCGGGATTACCAATTCACCCCTCCACTTT,CASSVGITNSPLHF,TRBJ1-6,.,TRBV19,.
TGCGCCAGCAGCTTGAGGCAGGGGGGAGCCGGGGAGCTGTTTTTT,CASSLRQGGAGELFF,TRBJ2-2,.,TRBV5-1,.
TGTGCCAGCAGTACCGGCAGGGCGATAAACACCATATATTTT,CASSTGRAINTIYF,TRBJ1-3,.,TRBV27,.
TGTGCCAGCACCTCAGACGGGAGTGAGCAGTTCTTC,CASTSDGSEQFF,TRBJ2-1,.,TRBV11-3,.
TGTGCCAGCAGCCAAGTCGACAGGAGTGGCCCCTACAATGAGCAGTTCTTC,CASSQVDRSGPYNEQFF,TRBJ2-1,.,TRBV4-2,.
TGTGCCAGCAGCGTTACGGGACAGGTTCATCATGGCTACACCTTC,CASSVTGQVHHGYTF,TRBJ1-2,TRBD1,TRBV7-9,.
TGTGCCAGTAGTATAGGACTGAACAATGAGCAGTTCTTC,CASSIGLNNEQFF,TRBJ2-1,.,TRBV19,.
TGTGCCAGCAGCTCCCCGGGGATGGCCTACGAGCAGTACTTC,CASSSPGMAYEQYF,TRBJ2-7,.,TRBV7-8,.
TGTGCCAGCAGCCCCCGTTTCTCGGGATGGACTGAAGCTTTCTTT,CASSPRFSGWTEAFF,TRBJ1-1,.,TRBV5-6,few
TGTGCCAGCAGTGTACAAGCGGGAGGGGCGAACGAGCAGTTCTTC,CASSVQAGGANEQFF,TRBJ2-1,TRBD2,TRBV2,once